One and the same sample provided the 19 T cell receptor beta chains below, sequenced in a study of neurological immune-mediated disorders. Sample time point: technical triplicate 3. MiXCR, applied by TCRdb to the 5' RACE reads, yields one record per CDR3 protein. The sample lists under 45,000 distinct CDR3 sequences, under 25% seen once, with about 4.5% in the top ten. Material: PBMCs. The receptors derive from a man in his 60s with HTLV-1-associated myelopathy (HAM/TSP).

Ten or more counts support this clonotype. The CDR3 nucleotides are TGTGCCAGTAGTATGAGAGAAATTAACACTGAAGCTTTCTTT. Encoded protein: CASSMREINTEAFF. The chain recombines TRBV19 with TRBJ1-1; D gene ambiguous. CDR3 length: 14 residues. V lost 3 bases and J lost 2, with 10 bases in between. From germline, CDR1 is LNHDA and CDR2 SQIVND (reference sequence).

This chain joins TRBV10-3 and TRBJ1-5; the D is unclear. The J call may be faulty, since TRBJ2-3 better matches the DNA end. Germline loops: CDR1 ENHRY, CDR2 SYGVKD. This CDR3 contains 13 residues. The CDR3 nucleotides are TGTGCCATCAGTGAGTCAGTTGGTCAGCCCCAGTATTTT. Translated, it gives CAISESVGQPQYF.

As regards this clonotype: Its ends do not fully match the called genes, so a read error is possible. The V gene is TRBV20-1, the J gene TRBJ1-1; D unclear. There are 14 residues in the CDR3. The V gene's germline CDR1 is DFQATT and CDR2 SNEGSKA (reference sequence). CDR3 in DNA: TGCAGTGCATCTTTCTTTGCCATGAACACTGAAGCTATCTTC. As protein: CSASFFAMNTEAIF.

This clonotype was recorded at least ten times. The chain combines TRBV11-3 with TRBJ1-1; no clear D. V lost 6 bases, J lost 6 bases, and 8 bases lay in between. The CDR3 contains 11 residues. Germline CDR1 reads SGHNT; CDR2 reads YENEEA. CDR3 DNA: TGTGCCAGCAGTCTTTCCTCTGAAGCTTTCTTT. Its translation is CASSLSSEAFF.

The sample holds many counts of this clonotype. This chain's CDR3 is CSARDSGSTDTQYF. The CDR3 coding sequence is TGCAGTGCTAGAGACAGCGGGAGCACAGATACGCAGTATTTT. The V and J genes are TRBV20-1 and TRBJ2-3, with TRBD2 as a possible D gene (6 bases). Germline V CDR1 and CDR2: DFQATT, SNEGSKA (reference sequence). The CDR3 consists of 14 residues. V was clipped by 0 bases and J by 0 bases, with 7 bases between them.

On this clonotype: The junction and the germline gene differ at one end; a read error may be behind it. The genes are TRBV5-1 and TRBJ1-2; 7 bases agree with TRBD1. The length of the CDR3 is 18 residues. CDR1 SGHRS and CDR2 YFSETQ come from the germline V gene. The CDR3 spells CVSSAARPENRGIRGYTF. The CDR3 DNA sequence: TGCGTCAGCAGCGCAGCTCGCCCGGAAAACAGGGGTATCAGGGGCTACACCTTC.

The sample holds many counts of this clonotype. The chain joins TRBV7-3 to TRBJ2-5, with D maybe TRBD2 (6 bases). The ends were cut back, 3 bases at V and 2 bases at J, with 7 bases in the middle. CDR3 length: 13 amino acids. Germline CDR1 and CDR2: SGHTA and FQGTGA. Written as DNA, the CDR3 is TGTGCCAGCAGCTTGACTAGGCAAGAGACCCAGTACTTC. Translated, it gives CASSLTRQETQYF. The whole variable domain, filled in from reference TRBV7-3 and TRBJ2-5, reads GAGVSQTPSNKVTEKGKYVELRCDPISGHTALYWYRQSLGQGPEFLIYFQGTGAADDSGLPNDRFFAVRPEGSVSTLKIQRTERGDSAVYLCASSLTRQETQYFGPGTRLLVL.

This clonotype has at least ten counts. This chain joins TRBV6-6 and TRBJ2-1, with D perhaps matching TRBD1 (5 bases). Germline CDR1 and CDR2: MNHNY and SVGAGI (reference sequence). The CDR3 runs to 16 residues. Trimming left V 2 bases short and J 7 bases short, with 18 bases between. The CDR3 region has the DNA TGTGCCAGCAGTTACGTTCAGGGTCTGTCTCTAAATGAGCAGTTCTTC. Translation gives CASSYVQGLSLNEQFF.

This clonotype showed up many times. V is TRBV7-2 and J is TRBJ1-5; D is unresolved. This CDR3 is built from 12 residues. Deletions cut 7 bases from V and 5 bases from J, with 9 bases between. Germline V gives CDR1 SGHTA, CDR2 FQGNSA. The CDR3 sequence: CASTHGDQPQHF. The CDR3 DNA reads as TGTGCCAGCACCCACGGGGATCAGCCCCAGCATTTT.

This clonotype has a count of ten or more. The rearrangement joins TRBV5-1 to TRBJ2-1, with 8 bases that match TRBD2. The CDR3 has 15 amino acids. Germline lookup yields CDR1 SGHRS and CDR2 YFSETQ. V dropped 4 bases and J dropped 3; count of bases not matched to a gene: 6. This chain's CDR3 is CASSTTSAFYNEQFF. DNA for the CDR3: TGCGCCAGCAGCACGACTAGCGCCTTCTACAATGAGCAGTTCTTC.

With respect to this clonotype: A much larger clone lies one base from this, so it may be a read error. This sequence joins TRBV12-3 or TRBV12-4 and TRBJ2-3, with D maybe TRBD2 (6 bases). The CDR3 consists of 14 residues. CDR3 coding DNA: TGTGACAGCAGGCGGGACTCAGGCACAGATACGCAGTATTTT. Translating gives CDSRRDSGTDTQYF.

In its sample, this clonotype was seen once. The V call is TRBV24-1, the J call TRBJ2-3, with 9 bases that match TRBD2. The germline CDR1 and CDR2 sequences are KGHDR and SFDVKD. The V gene end was trimmed by 1 base and the J gene end by 2 bases; junction bases not matched to a gene: 6. The CDR3 runs 17 residues. The CDR3 spells CATSDFKVAGVTDTQYF. Written as DNA, the CDR3 is TGTGCCACCAGTGATTTTAAAGTAGCGGGGGTCACAGATACGCAGTATTTT.

The chain couples TRBV19 to TRBJ2-2; no clear D gene. The CDR3 is made up of 15 amino acids. The V gene lost 6 bases and the J gene lost 0 bases, with 11 bases spanning the gap. Germline V CDR1 and CDR2: LNHDA, SQIVND (reference sequence). This CDR3 reads CASSLAYANTGELFF. The CDR3 nucleotides read TGTGCCAGTAGCTTGGCCTACGCGAACACCGGGGAGCTGTTTTTT.

This clonotype was observed many times. The V call is TRBV6-5, the J call TRBJ1-4; 8 positions match TRBD1. The germline V gene encodes CDR1 MNHEY and CDR2 SVGAGI. The CDR3 covers 14 residues. After removal of 6 bases from V and 8 bases from J, the junction contained 8 bases not matched to a gene. The CDR3 loop is CASRNQGAREKLFF. CDR3 DNA: TGTGCCAGCAGGAATCAGGGGGCGCGGGAAAAACTGTTTTTT.

The rearrangement uses TRBV10-3 and TRBJ2-2; tentative D call: TRBD2 (6 bases). The CDR3 has 14 residues. The germline V gene has CDR1 ENHRY and CDR2 SYGVKD. V was shortened by 7 bases and J by 2 bases, with 11 bases between the two germline ends. Written as DNA, the CDR3 is TGTGCCATCACCGCGGGGCTTAACACCGGGGAGCTGTTTTTT. Amino acid sequence: CAITAGLNTGELFF.

In this sample, this clonotype turned up many times. The chain uses TRBV5-1 and TRBJ2-1; D is undetermined. Deletions cut 0 bases from V and 2 bases from J, with 12 bases between. Looked up from germline, CDR1 is SGHRS and CDR2 is YFSETQ. This CDR3 is built from 16 residues. CDR3 in amino acids: CASSLVQRSPYNEQFF. The CDR3 region has the DNA TGCGCCAGCAGCTTGGTTCAGAGGAGTCCCTACAATGAGCAGTTCTTC. Looking up the rest from reference TRBV5-1 and TRBJ2-1 gives the full variable domain: KAGVTQTPRYLIKTRGQQVTLSCSPISGHRSVSWYQQTPGQGLQFLFEYFSETQRNKGNFPGRFSGRQFSNSRSEMNVSTLELGDSALYLCASSLVQRSPYNEQFFGPGTRLTVL.

The chain links TRBV3-1 to TRBJ2-7; D ambiguous. The CDR3 consists of 14 residues. CDR1 and CDR2 (germline): LGHDT, YNNKEL (reference sequence). V lost 0 bases and J lost 0, with 6 bases in between. This CDR3 is CASSQETASYEQYF. DNA of the CDR3: TGTGCCAGCAGCCAAGAGACCGCCTCCTACGAGCAGTACTTC.

This clonotype was observed at least ten times. The V gene is TRBV5-6, the J gene TRBJ1-4; unclear D gene. Between the trimmed V and J ends, which lost 4 bases and 0 bases, there was a span of 7 bases. This CDR3 is built from 14 residues. The germline V gene has CDR1 SGHDT and CDR2 YYEEEE. The CDR3 sequence: CASSRRATNEKLFF. CDR3 DNA: TGTGCCAGCAGCCGGCGGGCAACTAATGAAAAACTGTTTTTT.

This clonotype has a count of ten or more. The V gene is TRBV7-2, the J gene TRBJ2-1; TRBD1 matches at 8 bases. Trimming removed 5 bases from V and 6 bases from J; junction bases left unmatched: 21. Germline values: CDR1 SGHTA, CDR2 FQGNSA. CDR3 size: 19 residues. Written as DNA, the CDR3 is TGTGCCAGCAGCAACCCTTACCGACTAGGCAGGGGGCGCCTCAATGAGCAGTTCTTC. It codes for CASSNPYRLGRGRLNEQFF.